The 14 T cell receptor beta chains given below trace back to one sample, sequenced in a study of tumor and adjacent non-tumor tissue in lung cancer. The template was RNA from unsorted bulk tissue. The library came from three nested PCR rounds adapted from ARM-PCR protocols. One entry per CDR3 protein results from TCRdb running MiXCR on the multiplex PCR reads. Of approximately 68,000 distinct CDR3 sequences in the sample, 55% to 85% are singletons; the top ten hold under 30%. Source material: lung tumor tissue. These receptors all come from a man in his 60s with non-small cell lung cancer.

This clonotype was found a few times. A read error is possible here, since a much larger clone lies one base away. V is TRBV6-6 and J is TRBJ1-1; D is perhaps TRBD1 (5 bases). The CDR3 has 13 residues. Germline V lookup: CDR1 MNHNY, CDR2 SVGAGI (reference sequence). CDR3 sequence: CASSYLRETEALF. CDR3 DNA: TGTGCCAGCAGTTACCTCAGGGAGACTGAAGCTCTCTTT.

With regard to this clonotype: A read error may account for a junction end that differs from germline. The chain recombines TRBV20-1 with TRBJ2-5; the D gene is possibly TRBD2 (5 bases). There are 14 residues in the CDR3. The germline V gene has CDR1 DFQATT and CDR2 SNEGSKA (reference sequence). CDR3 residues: CSTSAKGPTETKYF. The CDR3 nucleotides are TGCAGTACTAGTGCCAAAGGACCAACGGAGACCAAGTACTTC.

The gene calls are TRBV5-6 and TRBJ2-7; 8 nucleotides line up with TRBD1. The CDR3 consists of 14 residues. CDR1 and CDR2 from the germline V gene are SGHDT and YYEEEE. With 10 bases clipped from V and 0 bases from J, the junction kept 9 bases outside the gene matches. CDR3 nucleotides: TGTGCCGGTACCGGACAGGGCCTCTCCTACGAGCAGTACTTC. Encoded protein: CAGTGQGLSYEQYF.

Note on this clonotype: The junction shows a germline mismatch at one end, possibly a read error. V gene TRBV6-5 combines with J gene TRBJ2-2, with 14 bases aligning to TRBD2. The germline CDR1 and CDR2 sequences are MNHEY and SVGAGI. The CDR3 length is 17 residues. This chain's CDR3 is CASSSRGLAGGIEELFF. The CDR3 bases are TGTGCTAGCAGTTCCCGAGGACTAGCGGGAGGCATCGAGGAGCTGTTTTTT.

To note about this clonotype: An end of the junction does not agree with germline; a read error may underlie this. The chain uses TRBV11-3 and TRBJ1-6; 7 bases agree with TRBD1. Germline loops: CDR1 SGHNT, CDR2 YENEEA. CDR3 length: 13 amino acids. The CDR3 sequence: CDSSRDSLLPLHF. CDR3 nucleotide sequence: TGTGACAGCAGCCGGGACAGCCTTTTACCACTCCACTTT.

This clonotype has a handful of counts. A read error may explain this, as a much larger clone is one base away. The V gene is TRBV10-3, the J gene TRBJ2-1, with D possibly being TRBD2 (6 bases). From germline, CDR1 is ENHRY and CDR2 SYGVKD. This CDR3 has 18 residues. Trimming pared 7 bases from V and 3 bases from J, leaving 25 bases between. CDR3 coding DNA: TGTGCCATCAATGGTGGTAGCGGATCAAACCCAGGCTACAATGAGCAGTTCTTC. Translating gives CAINGGSGSNPGYNEQFF.

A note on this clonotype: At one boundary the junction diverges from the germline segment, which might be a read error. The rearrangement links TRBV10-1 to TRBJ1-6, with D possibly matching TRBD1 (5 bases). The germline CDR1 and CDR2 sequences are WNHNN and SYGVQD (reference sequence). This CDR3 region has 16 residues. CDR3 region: CASRLGQRSYNSPLHF. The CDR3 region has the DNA TGCGCCAGCAGGCTGGGGCAGCGCTCCTATAATTCACCCCTGCACTTT.

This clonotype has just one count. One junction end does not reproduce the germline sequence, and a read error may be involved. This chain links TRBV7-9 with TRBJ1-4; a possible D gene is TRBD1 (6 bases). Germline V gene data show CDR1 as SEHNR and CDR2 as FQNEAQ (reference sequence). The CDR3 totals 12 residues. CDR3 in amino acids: CTSSLGGKLLFF. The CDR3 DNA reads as TGTACCAGCAGCTTAGGGGGAAAGTTACTGTTTTTT.

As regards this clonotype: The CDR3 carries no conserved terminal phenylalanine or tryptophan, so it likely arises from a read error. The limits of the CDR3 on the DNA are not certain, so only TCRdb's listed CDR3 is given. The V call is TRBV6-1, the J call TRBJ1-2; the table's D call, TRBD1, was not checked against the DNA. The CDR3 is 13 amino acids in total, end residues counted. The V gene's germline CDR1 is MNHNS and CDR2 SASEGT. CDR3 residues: CASTEGGDYGYTL.

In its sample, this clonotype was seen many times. The CDR3 is CASRLAGGYEQYF. The DNA of the CDR3 is TGTGCCAGCAGATTAGCGGGGGGATACGAGCAGTACTTC. The rearrangement links TRBV6-1 to TRBJ2-7, with TRBD2 matching over 10 bases. The CDR3 has 13 amino acids. Losses at the gene ends were 6 bases for V and 4 bases for J; bases not matched to a gene: 3. Germline V gene sequence: CDR1 MNHNS, CDR2 SASEGT.

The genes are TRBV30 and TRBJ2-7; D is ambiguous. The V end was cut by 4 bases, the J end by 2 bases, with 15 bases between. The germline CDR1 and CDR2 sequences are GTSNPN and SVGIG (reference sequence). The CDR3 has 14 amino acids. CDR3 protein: CAWTVVGRTYEQYF. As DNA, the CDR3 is TGTGCCTGGACTGTAGTCGGCCGAACCTACGAGCAGTACTTC.

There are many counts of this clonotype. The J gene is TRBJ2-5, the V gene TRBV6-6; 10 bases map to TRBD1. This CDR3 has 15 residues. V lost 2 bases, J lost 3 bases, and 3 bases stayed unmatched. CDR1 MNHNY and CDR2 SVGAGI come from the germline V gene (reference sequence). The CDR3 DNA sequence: TGTGCCAGCAGTTACCGGGACAGGGGCAAAGAGACCCAGTACTTC. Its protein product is CASSYRDRGKETQYF.

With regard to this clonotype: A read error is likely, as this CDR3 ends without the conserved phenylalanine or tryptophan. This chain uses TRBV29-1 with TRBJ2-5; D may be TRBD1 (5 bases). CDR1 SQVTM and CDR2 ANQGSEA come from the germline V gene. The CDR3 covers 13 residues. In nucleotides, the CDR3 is TGCAGCGTAGCTGACAGATACCAAGGGACCCAGTACTCC. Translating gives CSVADRYQGTQYS.

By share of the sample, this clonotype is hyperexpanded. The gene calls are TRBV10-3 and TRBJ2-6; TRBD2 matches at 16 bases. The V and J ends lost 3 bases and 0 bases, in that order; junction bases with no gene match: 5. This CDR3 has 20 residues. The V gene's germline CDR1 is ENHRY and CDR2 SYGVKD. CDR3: CAISEHGTSGRDSGANVLTF. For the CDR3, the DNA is TGTGCCATCAGTGAACATGGGACTAGCGGGAGGGACTCTGGGGCCAACGTCCTGACTTTC.